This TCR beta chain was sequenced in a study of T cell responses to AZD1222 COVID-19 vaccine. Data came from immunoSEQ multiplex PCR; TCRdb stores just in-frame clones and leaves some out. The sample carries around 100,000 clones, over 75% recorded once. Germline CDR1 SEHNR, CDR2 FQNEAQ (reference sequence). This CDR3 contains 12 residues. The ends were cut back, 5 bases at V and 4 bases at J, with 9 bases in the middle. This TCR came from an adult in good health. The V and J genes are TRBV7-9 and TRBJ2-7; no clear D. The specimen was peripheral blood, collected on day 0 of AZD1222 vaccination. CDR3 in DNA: TGTGCCAGCAGCACGCGAGGTTACGAGCAGTACTTC. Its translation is CASSTRGYEQYF.